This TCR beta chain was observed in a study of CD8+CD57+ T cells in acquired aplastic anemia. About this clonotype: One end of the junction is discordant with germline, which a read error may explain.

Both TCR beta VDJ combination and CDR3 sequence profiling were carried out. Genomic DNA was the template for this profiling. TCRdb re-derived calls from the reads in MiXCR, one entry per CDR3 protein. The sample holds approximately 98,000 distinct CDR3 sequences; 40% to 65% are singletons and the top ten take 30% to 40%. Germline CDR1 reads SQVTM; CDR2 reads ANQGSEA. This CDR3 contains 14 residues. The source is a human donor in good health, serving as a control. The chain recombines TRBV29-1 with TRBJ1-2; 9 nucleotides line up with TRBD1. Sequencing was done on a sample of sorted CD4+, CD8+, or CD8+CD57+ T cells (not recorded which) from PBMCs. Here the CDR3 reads CSIDGATGGKGYTF. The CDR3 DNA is TGCAGCATTGACGGGGCCACAGGGGGCAAGGGCTATACCTTC.